This T cell receptor (beta chain) came from a study of shared clonotypes between healthy human individuals (dated by TCRdb to the early 2020s). For the study in its entirety: The cohort included three men and a couple of women between 18 and 49 years of age. The study deeply sequenced blood TCR repertoires of five healthy adults to estimate repertoire size and the extent of clonotype sharing between individuals. Different laboratories and diverse techniques were used to prepare libraries and sequence TCR repertoires, to increase sequencing depth and limit assay-specific biases. Each donor's leukapheresis produced roughly between roughly 0.94 and 9.5 billion PBMCs. For each donor, three plates each were used for CD4 naive and CD4 memory, two plates were used for CD8 naive, and one plate was used for CD8 memory. The study at large found these results: Naive subsets generally had larger estimated clonotype richness than memory subsets. Clonotypes shared by all four sorted-subset donors showed higher generation probabilities than non-shared clonotypes. Based on pairwise subsampling, the degree of clonotype sharing among donors was expected to be affected by sequencing depth. Across a few donors, roughly 5% of naive CD4, 3% to 3.5% of naive CD8, under 2.5% of memory CD4, and 0.4% of memory CD8 clonotypes were shared. Only blood was sampled, and tissue TCR repertoires likely differ from those in blood. The genetic and exposure-history diversity represented was limited by the small number of donors. Rarefaction of sorted-subset datasets indicated incomplete sequencing despite the large sequencing depth.

From the germline V gene (reference sequence), CDR1 is LNHDA and CDR2 is SQIVND. V is shortened by 6 bases, J by 4 bases, and the region joining them spans 10 bases. The CDR3 holds 12 amino acids from the cysteine to the phenylalanine. Only the CDR3 portion is preserved as DNA: 36 bases, with reading frame beginning at the first base. On this clone: What antigen it recognizes has not been identified. No qualities accompany the bases; no much larger clone lies one base away.

Using the deep immunoSEQ assay, TCR CDR3 regions were amplified from genomic DNA by multiplex PCR. Extracted genomic DNA from each cell subset was spread evenly across all wells of several immunoSEQ 96-well plates, with each plate serving as a replicate. For sorted subsets, 200 to 250 ng of genomic DNA, equivalent to some 33,000 T cell genomes, went into each replicate PCR. Purified libraries were measured with a Qubit 3.0 fluorometer, size-checked on a Bioanalyzer 2100, and measured again with the KAPA Library Quantification kit. Each immunoSEQ 96-well plate was sequenced on its own single-read 150-cycle Illumina NextSeq 550 flow cell. As for the authors' bioinformatics: Because the immunoSEQ output included only junctional sequences and no quality scores, the filtering could not be the same as the filtering used for full-length reads. Sequences were annotated with PyIR, a Python wrapper for IgBLAST v1.9, using IMGT germline references to assign V/J genes and CDR3. Reads were filtered out if the reads had weak V/J assignments (E-value above 1e-6), no CDR3, stop codons, out-of-frame junctions, or ambiguous translated residues. V3J clonotypes were defined as sequences sharing the same inferred V gene, J gene, and CDR3 amino acid sequence. Percentage overlap between repertoires was computed as shared unique clonotypes divided by the size of the smaller repertoire. RTK rarefaction, the Chao1 estimator, and Recon v2.1 estimates of unobserved clonotypes were used to assess repertoire richness. For all TCRbeta clonotypes obtained by the gDNA method from several donors, generation probabilities were computed with OLGA. The immuneACCESS repertoire file appears here via TCRdb, limited to in-frame rearrangements. These files lack a portion of the clones; in checked studies, under half of the deficit traces to unresolved V genes, and the cause of the others is not known. From that table come the V and J calls and clone size; the DNA was used to work out D and trimming. This sample lists 1,400,000 or so clones; 98% were detected once. About 0.35% of the sample is taken by the ten largest.

The donors were healthy, HIV-negative adults who had no recently reported acute infections or vaccinations. Every donor was a Caucasian adult living in Nashville, Tennessee, USA. CD4+ T cells were enriched through magnetic negative selection, after which naive cells were positively selected on CD45RA and the remaining negative fraction served as the memory subset. After blood collection by leukapheresis, PBMCs were isolated using Ficoll-Histopaque density gradient centrifugation and then cryopreserved in the vapor phase of liquid nitrogen. Analytical flow cytometry was used to check the purity and quantity of each magnetically sorted T cell population. Genomic DNA was isolated from each sorted fraction and quantified by UV absorbance on a Nanodrop 2000c.

The V and J segments used are TRBV19 and TRBJ2-7; the D gene is possibly TRBD1 or TRBD2, with 5 bases matching each. Material: naive CD4+ T cells sorted from blood. This specimen's cell subset or site label, per the study, means: CD45RA+ positively selected. The clonotype originates from a man aged 25 to 40 in good health. For the CDR3, the sequence is CASSKEGYEQYF. The sequenced DNA: TGTGCCAGTAGCAAAGAGGGGTACGAGCAGTACTTC.